This paragraph covers one T cell receptor beta chain sequence. Its cognate antigen is unknown. The data derive from a study of T cell responses to AZD1222 COVID-19 vaccine. At the level of the study: Pooling covered second doses at about 4 or about 12 weeks.

V gave up 4 bases and J gave up 1 base; unmatched junction bases: 7. The germline CDR1 and CDR2 sequences are SGHRS and YFSETQ. The CDR3 totals 15 residues. The assay was immunoSEQ multiplex PCR, and TCRdb's table has in-frame clones only and misses some. The sample has 100,000 or so clones, about 88% seen once. Study-level findings and limits: Possibly, clonal diversity was underestimated; donors were largely white British and included more females.

This TCR derives from an adult in good health. The rearrangement links TRBV5-1 to TRBJ1-1; 7 positions agree with TRBD1. The specimen comprised peripheral blood, sampled on day 0 of AZD1222 vaccination. CDR3 residues: CASSPHRGANTEAFF. CDR3 sequence (DNA): TGCGCCAGCAGCCCGCACAGGGGCGCGAACACTGAAGCTTTCTTT.